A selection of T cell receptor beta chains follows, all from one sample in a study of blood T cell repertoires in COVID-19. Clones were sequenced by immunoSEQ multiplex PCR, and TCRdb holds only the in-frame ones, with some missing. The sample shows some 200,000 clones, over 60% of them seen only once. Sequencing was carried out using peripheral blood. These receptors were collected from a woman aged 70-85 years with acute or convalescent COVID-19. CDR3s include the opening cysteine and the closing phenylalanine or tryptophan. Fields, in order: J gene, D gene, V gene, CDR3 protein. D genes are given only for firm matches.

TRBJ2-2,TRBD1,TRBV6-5,CASRETGATGELFF
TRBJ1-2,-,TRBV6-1,CASSEFLGASNYGYTF
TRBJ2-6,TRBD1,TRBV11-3,CASSPGTGSSGANVLTF
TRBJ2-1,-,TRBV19,CASSINGLGNNEQFF
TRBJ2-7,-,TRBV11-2,CASSLVVDEQYF
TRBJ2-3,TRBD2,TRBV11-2,CASRLTAGVTDTQYF
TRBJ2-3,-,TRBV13,CASSLGLGLTDTQYF
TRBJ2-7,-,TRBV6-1,CASSEAQQGAPYEQYF
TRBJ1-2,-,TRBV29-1,CSVGEGLILYTF
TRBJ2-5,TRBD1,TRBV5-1,CASSPGGGQGAETQYF
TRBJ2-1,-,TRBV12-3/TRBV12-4,CASSPQGSNEQFF
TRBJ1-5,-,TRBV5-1,CASSPGDSNQPQHF
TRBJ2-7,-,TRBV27,CASSFGAQSYEQYF
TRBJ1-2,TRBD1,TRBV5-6,CASSLRDRDYTF
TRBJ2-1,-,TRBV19,CASSEVGSYNEQFF
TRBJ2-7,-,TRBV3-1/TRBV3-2,CASSQQEVRAGPYEQYF
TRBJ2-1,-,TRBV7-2,CASSLTKGSYNEQFF
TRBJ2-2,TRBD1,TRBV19,CASINTGETGELFF
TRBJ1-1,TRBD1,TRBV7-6,CASSFTGQGFRDTEAFF
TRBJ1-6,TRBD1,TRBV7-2,CASSLVTGNNSPLHF
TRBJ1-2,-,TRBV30,CAWSNQGSDGYTF
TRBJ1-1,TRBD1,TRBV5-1,CASSEWTGGDTEAFF
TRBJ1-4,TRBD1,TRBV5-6,CASSPTGYEEKLFF
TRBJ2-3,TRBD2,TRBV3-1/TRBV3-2,CASSPASGRTDTQYF
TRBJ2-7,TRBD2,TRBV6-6,CASSVVAGVGYEQYF
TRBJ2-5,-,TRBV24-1,CATRGPSESGAQETQYF
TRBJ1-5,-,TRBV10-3,CAIGTGDSNQPQHF
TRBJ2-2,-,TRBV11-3,CASSRRSGPGELFF
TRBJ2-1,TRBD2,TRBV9,CASSRGGSGNNEQFF
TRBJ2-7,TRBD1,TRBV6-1,CASGNTGAGYEQYF
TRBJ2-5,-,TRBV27,CASSPLVSKETQYF
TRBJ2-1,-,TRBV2,CASKEELLSYNEQFF
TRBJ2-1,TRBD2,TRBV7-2,CASSFRLAGTYNEQFF
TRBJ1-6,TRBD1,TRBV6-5,CASSYSRTGDSPLHF
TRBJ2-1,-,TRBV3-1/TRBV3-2,CASSQVNSRMYNEQFF
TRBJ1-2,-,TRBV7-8,CASSLFFTAGDGYTF
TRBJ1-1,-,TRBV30,CAWTGQRGGRTEAFF
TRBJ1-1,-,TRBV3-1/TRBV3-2,CASSPALQGKGTEAFF
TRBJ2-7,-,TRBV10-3,CAISLTVFYEQYF